This T cell receptor beta chain was identified during a study of sequential checkpoint blockade in melanoma. Trimming cost V 5 bases and J 4 bases, with 20 bases left between them. Looked up from germline, CDR1 is SGHNT and CDR2 is YENEEA. There are 16 residues in the CDR3. Method: immunoSEQ multiplex PCR; TCRdb's copy keeps in-frame clones and lacks some. Found here are a few thousand clones, about 22% of them singletons; the top ten hold around 15%. The treatment denotes: randomized to nivolumab then ipilimumab (arm A) or the reverse (arm B). This clone has a count of ten or more. The source is a human donor with melanoma. Sequenced here: tumor tissue (inferred from file names), sampled from a patient given nivolumab and ipilimumab in sequence. V is TRBV11-3 and J is TRBJ1-2, with D unresolved. CDR3 sequence reads: CASSPTPSIPGYGYTF. CDR3 sequence (DNA): TGTGCCAGCAGCCCGACCCCATCAATCCCGGGCTATGGCTACACCTTC.